Below, 28 T cell receptor beta chains from the same sample are listed, as sequenced in a study of blood T cells in healthy people across ages. The use of a sample-barcoded 5' primer and a J-beta primer mix characterized a second PCR of roughly 7 to 11 cycles. One entry per CDR3 protein, called by TCRdb with MiXCR from the 5' RACE reads. The table records 450,000 to 650,000 distinct CDR3 sequences, 24% of them present only once. These data are also associated with another study on T cells of mothers and their children.

Sequenced sample: blood. The receptor source for this set is a boy aged 5-17 years in good health.

The genes are TRBV7-2 and TRBJ2-2; 7 positions match TRBD1. The CDR3 loop spans 15 amino acids. V gave up 5 bases and J gave up 5 bases; unmatched junction bases: 8. CDR1 and CDR2 from the germline V gene are SGHTA and FQGNSA. As DNA, the CDR3 is TGTGCCAGCAGCCCCCGGACAGGATTTACCGGGGAGCTGTTTTTT. Amino acid sequence: CASSPRTGFTGELFF.

J is TRBJ2-7 and V is TRBV6-6; no reliable D call. The germline V and J ends were trimmed by 6 bases and 5 bases, with 11 bases remaining between them. Germline loops: CDR1 MNHNY, CDR2 SVGAGI (reference sequence). CDR3 length equals 12 residues. The chain's CDR3 is CASRNSGNEQYF. The CDR3 DNA reads as TGTGCCAGCAGAAATAGTGGCAACGAGCAGTACTTC.

The rearrangement joins TRBV7-9 to TRBJ1-2; D might be TRBD1 (6 bases). There are 14 residues in the CDR3. Between the trimmed V and J ends, which lost 5 bases and 5 bases, there was a span of 15 bases. Germline loops: CDR1 SEHNR, CDR2 FQNEAQ (reference sequence). The CDR3: CASSPGRGLYGYTF. The DNA for the CDR3 is TGTGCCAGCAGCCCGGGCAGGGGTCTTTATGGCTACACCTTC.

The J gene is TRBJ2-5, the V gene TRBV4-3, with TRBD2 matching 10 bases. Germline V gene lookup returns CDR1 LGHNA and CDR2 YSLEER. CDR3 size: 17 residues. J lost 5 bases, V lost 0 bases, and 9 bases had no gene match. The CDR3 bases are TGCGCCAGCAGCCAAGATACCGTGCGAGCGGGGGGGGAGACCCAGTACTTC. This codes for CASSQDTVRAGGETQYF.

Comment on this clonotype: Since no conserved phenylalanine or tryptophan closes the CDR3, a read error is the likely cause. The chain has TRBV27 and TRBJ1-4, with D perhaps TRBD1 (6 bases). Between the trimmed V and J ends, which lost 4 bases and 8 bases, there was a span of 17 bases. The CDR3 is 15 amino acids. CDR1 is MNHEY, CDR2 SMNVEV, per germline (reference sequence). The CDR3: CASSSAQGGREKLFS. CDR3 in DNA: TGTGCCAGCAGTTCCGCACAGGGTGGTAGAGAAAAACTGTTTTCT.

The gene calls are TRBV28 and TRBJ2-4, with TRBD1 identical over 10 bases. This CDR3 is 15 amino acids long. Germline values: CDR1 MDHEN, CDR2 SYDVKM. Trimming at V came to 4 bases and at J to 6 bases, leaving 6 bases not matched to a gene. The CDR3: CASSSGTGARNIQYF. The CDR3 bases are TGTGCCAGCAGTTCCGGGACAGGGGCAAGAAACATTCAGTACTTC.

The V and J genes are TRBV20-1 and TRBJ2-1; 8 bases match TRBD2. Trimming at V came to 0 bases and at J to 2 bases, leaving 6 bases not matched to a gene. The CDR3 extends over 16 amino acids. Germline V gene sequence: CDR1 DFQATT, CDR2 SNEGSKA (reference sequence). The CDR3 spells CSAREQTSVPYNEQFF. In nucleotides, the CDR3 is TGCAGTGCTAGAGAACAGACTAGCGTACCCTACAATGAGCAGTTCTTC.

In this sample, this clonotype turned up a few times. This chain uses TRBV12-3 or TRBV12-4 with TRBJ2-7, with 9 positions matching TRBD1. The junction had 4 bases not matched to a gene; V was cut back by 1 base and J by 3 bases. This CDR3 comprises 15 residues. In DNA, the CDR3 is TGTGCCAGCAGTTTAGGGGGGACAGGGCTCTACGAGCAGTACTTC. Residues: CASSLGGTGLYEQYF.

This rearrangement joins TRBV28 to TRBJ1-1; D gene ambiguous. The germline V gene encodes CDR1 MDHEN and CDR2 SYDVKM. This CDR3 has 14 amino acids. The V and J ends lost 2 bases and 3 bases respectively, with 10 bases between them. The CDR3 bases are TGTGCCAGCAGTTTAGTTACGCGGCACACTGAAGCTTTCTTT. Its translation is CASSLVTRHTEAFF.

The sample holds many counts of this clonotype. The chain uses TRBV28 and TRBJ1-2, with TRBD1 as a possible D gene (5 bases). Germline assignment: CDR1 MDHEN and CDR2 SYDVKM. CDR3 length equals 12 residues. CDR3 residues: CEAGASNYGYTF. The CDR3 DNA follows: TGTGAAGCCGGGGCATCAAACTATGGCTACACCTTC.

V is TRBV18 and J is TRBJ2-5, with D unclear. The J call is doubtful: the DNA matches TRBJ2-1 better. Per germline, CDR1 KGHSH and CDR2 LQKENI. CDR3 length: 17 residues. The CDR3 bases are TGTGCCAGCTCACCAGGGTGGACGGGCTCAGGCTTAAATGAGCAGTTCTTC. Its protein product is CASSPGWTGSGLNEQFF.

This chain uses TRBV2 with TRBJ1-1; a weak D match, TRBD1 (5 bases). This CDR3 has 14 amino acids. Per the germline V gene, CDR1 is SNHLY and CDR2 is FYNNEI. With 4 bases removed from V and 0 bases from J, the gap between germline ends came to 9 bases. The CDR3 reads CASSGAGLNTEAFF. The DNA for the CDR3 is TGTGCCAGCAGTGGGGCAGGGCTGAACACTGAAGCTTTCTTT.

This clonotype has only a few counts. This rearrangement joins TRBV28 to TRBJ2-7; D might be TRBD2 (5 bases). The V gene lost 6 bases and the J gene lost 0 bases, with 18 bases spanning the gap. Germline CDR1 MDHEN, CDR2 SYDVKM. The CDR3 loop spans 16 amino acids. The CDR3: CASRPSGLSFSYEQYF. CDR3 nucleotides: TGTGCCAGCAGGCCATCTGGACTGTCCTTCTCCTACGAGCAGTACTTC. The full variable domain, in which reference TRBV28 and TRBJ2-7 provide the parts outside the CDR3, is DVKVTQSSRYLVKRTGEKVFLECVQDMDHENMFWYRQDPGLGLRLIYFSYDVKMKEKGDIPEGYSVSREKKERFSLILESASTNQTSMYLCASRPSGLSFSYEQYFGPGTRLTVT.

V is TRBV11-2 and J is TRBJ2-2; 8 nucleotides line up with TRBD1. V gave up 0 bases and J gave up 2 bases; unmatched junction bases: 8. Per the germline V gene, CDR1 is SGHAT and CDR2 is FQNNGV. The CDR3 consists of 18 residues. The CDR3 spells CASSLDSGRGPNTGELFF. The CDR3 bases are TGTGCCAGCAGCTTAGATTCTGGCAGGGGGCCTAACACCGGGGAGCTGTTTTTT. The full variable domain, in which reference TRBV11-2 and TRBJ2-2 provide the parts outside the CDR3, is EAGVAQSPRYKIIEKRQSVAFWCNPISGHATLYWYQQILGQGPKLLIQFQNNGVVDDSQLPKDRFSAERLKGVDSTLKIQPAKLEDSAVYLCASSLDSGRGPNTGELFFGEGSRLTVL.

Concerning this clonotype: At one end, the junction sequence differs from germline, possibly due to a read error. The chain carries TRBV29-1 and TRBJ2-7; possible D gene TRBD1, 6 bases. The CDR3 spans 13 residues. The germline CDR1 and CDR2 sequences are SQVTM and ANQGSEA. CDR3 sequence (DNA): TGCAGCGTCCCCGGGACAAGCTCCTGCGAGCAGTACTTC. Residues: CSVPGTSSCEQYF.

This chain joins TRBV29-1 and TRBJ2-1; 9 bases align to TRBD1. V dropped 4 bases and J dropped 2; count of bases not matched to a gene: 9. Germline values: CDR1 SQVTM, CDR2 ANQGSEA. CDR3 length: 16 residues. The CDR3 region has the DNA TGCAGCGTTGGTCGGTTGGGGACAGGGACCTACAATGAGCAGTTCTTC. This translates into CSVGRLGTGTYNEQFF.

This clonotype was seen more than once but under ten times. One end of the junction fails to match germline, which may point to a read error. The chain carries TRBV7-6 and TRBJ2-7, with TRBD2 identical over 9 bases. There are 16 residues in the CDR3. The germline V gene has CDR1 SGHVS and CDR2 FNYEAQ. Here the CDR3 DNA reads TGTGCCAGCACCTTATTAGCGGGGGCAAGCTCCTACGAGCAGTACTTC. It translates to CASTLLAGASSYEQYF.

This clonotype was observed a few times. CDR3 bases: TGCAGCGTTTGTTTCCGACAAAAGGGATACGAGCAGTACTTC. This translates into CSVCFRQKGYEQYF. The gene calls are TRBV29-1 and TRBJ2-5; D is unclear. The J call is doubtful: the DNA matches TRBJ2-7 better. Per germline, CDR1 SQVTM and CDR2 ANQGSEA. This CDR3 has 14 residues.

Only a few counts were recorded for this clonotype. This chain connects TRBV7-9 to TRBJ1-1; D remains ambiguous. The CDR3 sequence is 14 residues long. From germline, CDR1 is SEHNR and CDR2 FQNEAQ (reference sequence). V lost 3 bases and J 0 bases, leaving 8 bases between the germline ends. The CDR3, as DNA: TGTGCCAGCAGCTTCCCGGAATTGAACACTGAAGCTTTCTTT. Its protein product is CASSFPELNTEAFF.

The rearrangement joins TRBV29-1 to TRBJ1-2, with D possibly being TRBD1 (6 bases). CDR1 SQVTM and CDR2 ANQGSEA come from the germline V gene. The CDR3 spans 17 residues. V was trimmed by 1 base and J by 0 bases, leaving 18 bases between them. CDR3 residues: CSVEAPSGAASNYGYTF. CDR3 coding DNA: TGCAGCGTTGAAGCTCCTTCGGGGGCAGCGTCTAACTATGGCTACACCTTC.

This clonotype showed up just a few times. The rearrangement uses TRBV20-1 and TRBJ1-2; possibly TRBD1 for D (5 bases). Germline V gene data show CDR1 as DFQATT and CDR2 as SNEGSKA (reference sequence). The CDR3 has 11 residues. V was pared by 0 bases and J by 8 bases, with 7 bases between. CDR3 amino acids: CSARDGGGYTF. In nucleotides, the CDR3 is TGCAGTGCTAGAGACGGGGGAGGCTACACCTTC.

This clonotype was counted a few times. This chain's CDR3 is CASSKRLARSYEQYF. In DNA, the CDR3 is TGTGCCAGCAGCAAAAGGTTGGCTCGGTCCTACGAGCAGTACTTC. This rearrangement joins TRBV28 to TRBJ2-7; D remains unclear. Trimming cost V 6 bases and J 1 base, with 16 bases left between them. CDR3 length: 15 residues. CDR1 is MDHEN and CDR2 is SYDVKM in the germline V gene.

V and J are TRBV7-2 and TRBJ2-5, with 13 bases matching TRBD2. The CDR3 extends over 17 amino acids. Germline V gene lookup returns CDR1 SGHTA and CDR2 FQGNSA. Unmatched junction bases numbered 10, after V lost 5 bases and J lost 4 bases. CDR3 in DNA: TGTGCCAGCAGCCCGAGGACTAGCGGGGGCCTTCGAGAGACCCAGTACTTC. Amino acid sequence: CASSPRTSGGLRETQYF.

The V gene is TRBV7-6, the J gene TRBJ2-1; TRBD2 matches at 7 bases. In germline, CDR1 is SGHVS, CDR2 FNYEAQ. The V and J ends lost 5 bases and 0 bases, in that order; junction bases with no gene match: 7. The CDR3 has 16 residues. CDR3 DNA: TGTGCCAGCAGCACGCGGGACTATATCTCCTACAATGAGCAGTTCTTC. This encodes CASSTRDYISYNEQFF.

This clonotype showed up just a few times. V gene TRBV28 combines with J gene TRBJ2-4; the D call may be TRBD1 or TRBD2 (5 bases each). Germline V CDR1 and CDR2: MDHEN, SYDVKM. CDR3 length equals 18 residues. The ends were cut back, 5 bases at V and 0 bases at J, with 20 bases in the middle. Here the CDR3 reads CASSTATLTGLAKNIQYF. The CDR3 coding sequence is TGTGCCAGCAGTACAGCCACATTAACAGGACTAGCCAAAAACATTCAGTACTTC.

This clonotype was seen at least ten times. The chain uses TRBV10-3 and TRBJ2-7; D not resolved. CDR1 and CDR2 from the germline V gene are ENHRY and SYGVKD. The V gene lost 3 bases and the J gene lost 1 base, with 4 bases spanning the gap. The CDR3 is made up of 12 amino acids. The CDR3 DNA reads as TGTGCCATCAGTGAATCGTCCTACGAGCAGTACTTC. It specifies CAISESSYEQYF.

This sequence joins TRBV7-8 and TRBJ2-5; TRBD1 agrees at 10 bases. The trim removed 5 bases at V and 1 base at J, leaving 1 base unmatched. CDR1 SGHVS and CDR2 FQNEAQ come from the germline V gene. This CDR3 region has 14 residues. The CDR3 DNA reads as TGTGCCAGCAGCGACAGGGGGCGCCAAGAGACCCAGTACTTC. As protein: CASSDRGRQETQYF.

The chain recombines TRBV20-1 with TRBJ2-7; 9 bases are shared with TRBD1. The V segment lost 0 bases and the J segment 2 bases; nucleotides outside the gene matches: 5. Germline V lookup: CDR1 DFQATT, CDR2 SNEGSKA (reference sequence). The CDR3 totals 15 residues. CDR3 nucleotide sequence: TGCAGTGCTAGAGATAGGGACAGGGCGACCTACGAGCAGTACTTC. Translation: CSARDRDRATYEQYF.